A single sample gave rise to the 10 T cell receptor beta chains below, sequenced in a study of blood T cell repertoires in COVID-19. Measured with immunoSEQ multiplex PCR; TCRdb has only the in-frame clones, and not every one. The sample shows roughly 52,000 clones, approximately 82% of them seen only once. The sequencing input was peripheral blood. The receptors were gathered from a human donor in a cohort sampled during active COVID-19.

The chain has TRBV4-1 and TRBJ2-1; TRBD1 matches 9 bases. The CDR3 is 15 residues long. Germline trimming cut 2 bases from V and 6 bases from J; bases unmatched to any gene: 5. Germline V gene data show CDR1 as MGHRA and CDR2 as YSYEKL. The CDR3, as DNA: TGCGCCAGCAGCCAAACCCGGACAGGGGCCAATGAGCAGTTCTTC. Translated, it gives CASSQTRTGANEQFF.

As DNA, the CDR3 is TGTGCCAGCAGCTTAGGTTTACGGACTAGCATCACAGATACGCAGTATTTT. Translating it yields CASSLGLRTSITDTQYF. V and J are TRBV7-2 and TRBJ2-3; 8 nucleotides match TRBD2. The CDR3 extends over 17 amino acids. Germline V gene lookup returns CDR1 SGHTA and CDR2 FQGNSA. The J segment lost 2 bases and the V segment lost 1 base, leaving 8 bases of the junction unmatched.

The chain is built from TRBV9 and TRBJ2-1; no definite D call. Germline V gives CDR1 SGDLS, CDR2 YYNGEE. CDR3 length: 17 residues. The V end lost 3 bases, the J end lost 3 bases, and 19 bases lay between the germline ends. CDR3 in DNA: TGTGCCAGCAGCGGGGCTCTCAGGCAATCCTACTACAATGAGCAGTTCTTC. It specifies CASSGALRQSYYNEQFF.

This chain's CDR3 is CASSQGTSDYEQYF. Written as DNA, the CDR3 is TGTGCCAGCAGTCAAGGGACTAGCGACTACGAGCAGTACTTC. The rearrangement links TRBV25-1 to TRBJ2-7; 10 nucleotides line up with TRBD2. Germline CDR1 reads MGHDK; CDR2 reads SYGVNS. V lost 5 bases and J lost 3; bases outside the gene matches: 4. This CDR3 is 14 amino acids long.

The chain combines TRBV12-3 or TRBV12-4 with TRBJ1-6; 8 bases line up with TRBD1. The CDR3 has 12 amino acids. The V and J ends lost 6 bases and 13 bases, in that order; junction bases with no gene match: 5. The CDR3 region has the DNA TGTGCCAGCAGCTTCGCAGGGGGCCCCCTCCACTTT. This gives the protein CASSFAGGPLHF.

The CDR3 loop is CASRPRDRVTGANVLTF. For the CDR3, the DNA is TGTGCCAGCAGACCACGGGACAGAGTCACTGGGGCCAACGTCCTGACTTTC. The genes are TRBV7-9 and TRBJ2-6, with 7 bases fitting TRBD1. Germline CDR1 SEHNR, CDR2 FQNEAQ (reference sequence). The ends lost 6 bases at V and 2 bases at J; junction bases unmatched: 10. The CDR3 has 17 amino acids.

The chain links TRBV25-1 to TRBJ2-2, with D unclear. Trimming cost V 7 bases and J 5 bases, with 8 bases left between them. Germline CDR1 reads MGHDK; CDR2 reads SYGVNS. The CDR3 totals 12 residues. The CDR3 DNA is TGTGCCAGCACCGAGAGTACCGGGGAGCTGTTTTTT. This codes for CASTESTGELFF.

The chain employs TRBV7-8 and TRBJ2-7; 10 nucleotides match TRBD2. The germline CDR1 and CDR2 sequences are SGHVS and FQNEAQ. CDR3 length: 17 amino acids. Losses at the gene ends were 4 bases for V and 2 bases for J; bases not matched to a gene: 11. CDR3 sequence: CASSSSGLAGATYEQYF. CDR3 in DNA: TGTGCCAGCAGCTCTAGCGGCCTAGCGGGGGCAACCTACGAGCAGTACTTC.

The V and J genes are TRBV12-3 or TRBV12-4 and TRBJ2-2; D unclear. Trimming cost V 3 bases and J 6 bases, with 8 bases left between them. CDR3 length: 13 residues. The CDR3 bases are TGTGCCAGCAGTTTTAAACTTGCCGGGGAGCTGTTTTTT. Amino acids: CASSFKLAGELFF.

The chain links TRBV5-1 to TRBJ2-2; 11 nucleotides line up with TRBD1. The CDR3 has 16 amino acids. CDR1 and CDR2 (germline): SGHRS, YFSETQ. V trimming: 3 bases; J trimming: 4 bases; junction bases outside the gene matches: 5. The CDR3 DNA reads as TGCGCCAGCAGCTCCGACGGGACAGGGGGCACCGGGGAGCTGTTTTTT. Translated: CASSSDGTGGTGELFF.